These 31 T cell receptor beta chains came from one sample sequenced in a study of response to subunit inactivated influenza vaccine. MiXCR, run by TCRdb on the RT-PCR reads, gives a single entry per CDR3 protein. This sample has 550,000 to 800,000 distinct CDR3 sequences; about a sixth occur once, and the top ten carry 11%. This specimen was PBMCs from blood, taken 11 to 12 days after vaccination. All receptors come from a man between 45 and 60 years old who received an inactivated influenza vaccine.

V usage is TRBV10-3 and J usage is TRBJ2-6; D might be TRBD1 or TRBD2, each matching 5 bases. V was pared by 3 bases and J by 2 bases, with 11 bases between. This CDR3 contains 16 residues. Looked up from germline, CDR1 is ENHRY and CDR2 is SYGVKD. The CDR3 bases are TGTGCCATCAGTGAAGGTGTGGGGGCTGGGGCCAACGTCCTGACTTTC. It translates to CAISEGVGAGANVLTF.

This clonotype was detected many times. The chain carries TRBV7-8 and TRBJ2-7; a weak D match, TRBD1 (6 bases). Trimming left V 0 bases short and J 2 bases short, with 14 bases between. Germline CDR1 is SGHVS and CDR2 is FQNEAQ. The CDR3 is 16 amino acids. The DNA for the CDR3 is TGTGCCAGCAGCTTAGCGGGCGGCTACAGGGCCTACGAGCAGTACTTC. Its protein product is CASSLAGGYRAYEQYF.

This clonotype was seen a handful of times. J is TRBJ2-5 and V is TRBV5-1, with TRBD2 matching 11 bases. Trimming removed 0 bases from V and 4 bases from J; junction bases left unmatched: 5. CDR1 is SGHRS, CDR2 YFSETQ, per germline. The CDR3 runs 16 residues. The CDR3 loop reads CASSLELAGVRETQYF. The CDR3 DNA reads as TGCGCCAGCAGCTTGGAACTAGCGGGAGTAAGAGAGACCCAGTACTTC.

This clonotype has just a few counts. The chain combines TRBV12-3 or TRBV12-4 with TRBJ1-1; 7 positions agree with TRBD1. V dropped 7 bases and J dropped 0; count of bases not matched to a gene: 8. There are 15 residues in the CDR3. The DNA for the CDR3 is TGTGCCAGCACGGTGAGGGGGCAGATGAACACTGAAGCTTTCTTT. Translated: CASTVRGQMNTEAFF.

The chain employs TRBV3-1 and TRBJ2-7, with a possible D match to TRBD1 (5 bases). This CDR3 comprises 15 residues. The germline V gene encodes CDR1 LGHDT and CDR2 YNNKEL (reference sequence). V lost 0 bases to trimming and J lost 3 bases, with 12 bases between them. CDR3 DNA sequence: TGTGCCAGCAGCCAAGACGGAAGGGGCTACTACGAGCAGTACTTC. This gives the protein CASSQDGRGYYEQYF.

This clonotype showed up many times. This chain uses TRBV11-2 with TRBJ2-1, with D possibly TRBD2 on 6 matching bases. The CDR3 spans 11 residues. V dropped 2 bases and J dropped 12 bases, with 8 bases sitting between them. CDR1 and CDR2 (germline): SGHAT, FQNNGV. CDR3 bases: TGTGCCAGCAGCTTAATCGGGAGGCAGTTCTTC. Protein product: CASSLIGRQFF.

This clonotype was seen once. An end of the junction does not agree with germline; a read error may underlie this. J is TRBJ2-7 and V is TRBV7-7, with D hard to call. CDR1 and CDR2 from the germline V gene are SSHAT and FNYEAQ (reference sequence). There are 14 residues in the CDR3. CDR3 nucleotide sequence: TGTGCTAGCAGCTTAAATGTGGGTTCCTACGAGCAGTACTTC. Protein: CASSLNVGSYEQYF.

This chain connects TRBV15 to TRBJ1-5; D not resolved. CDR3 length: 16 residues. The germline V and J ends were trimmed by 1 base and 6 bases, with 16 bases remaining between them. Germline V CDR1 and CDR2: LNHNV, YYDKDF (reference sequence). CDR3 protein: CATSRAPVWGPQPQHF. The CDR3, as DNA: TGTGCCACCAGCAGAGCGCCGGTTTGGGGTCCTCAGCCCCAGCATTTT. Based on the CDR3 plus reference TRBV15 and TRBJ1-5, the full variable domain is DAMVIQNPRYQVTQFGKPVTLSCSQTLNHNVMYWYQQKSSQAPKLLFHYYDKDFNNEADTPDNFQSRRPNTSFCFLDIRSPGLGDTAMYLCATSRAPVWGPQPQHFGDGTRLSIL.

The chain carries TRBV7-3 and TRBJ2-3; 14 bases are shared with TRBD2. The CDR3 sequence is 16 residues long. With 3 bases clipped from V and 5 bases from J, the junction kept 4 bases outside the gene matches. The germline V gene has CDR1 SGHTA and CDR2 FQGTGA. The CDR3 DNA reads as TGTGCCAGCAGCTTGGGGACTAGCGGGAGTGTAGATACGCAGTATTTT. As protein: CASSLGTSGSVDTQYF.

This clonotype came up a few times. The chain uses TRBV20-1 and TRBJ2-1; 7 bases align to TRBD2. The V segment lost 3 bases and the J segment 2 bases; nucleotides outside the gene matches: 7. In germline, CDR1 is DFQATT, CDR2 SNEGSKA (reference sequence). The CDR3 totals 15 residues. The CDR3 DNA is TGCAGTGCTAGGGATGCGGGAGAACCCTACAATGAGCAGTTCTTC. Amino acids: CSARDAGEPYNEQFF.

The gene calls are TRBV6-2 or TRBV6-3 and TRBJ1-1; perhaps TRBD1 as D (5 bases). In germline, CDR1 is MNHEY, CDR2 SVGEGT. The CDR3 runs 18 residues. Trimming left V 2 bases short and J 5 bases short, with 24 bases between. In DNA, the CDR3 is TGTGCCAGCAGTTACGCAGTACCCGCCGAGGGGAGGAGGACTGAAGCTTTCTTT. Protein sequence: CASSYAVPAEGRRTEAFF.

This clonotype was observed a handful of times. The rearrangement links TRBV4-2 to TRBJ2-3, with D perhaps matching TRBD1 or TRBD2 (5 bases each). The CDR3 sequence is 15 residues long. CDR1 is LGHNA, CDR2 YNFKEQ, per germline. V dropped 1 base and J dropped 3 bases, with 11 bases sitting between them. The CDR3 bases are TGTGCCAGCAGCCAAGTTGGGGGTGGGACAGATACGCAGTATTTT. It translates to CASSQVGGGTDTQYF.

This clonotype appeared a few times. The genes are TRBV19 and TRBJ2-1, with 9 bases fitting TRBD2. CDR3 length: 14 residues. Germline loops: CDR1 LNHDA, CDR2 SQIVND (reference sequence). With 8 bases clipped from V and 0 bases from J, the junction kept 2 bases outside the gene matches. CDR3 protein: CASRTSVSYNEQFF. The CDR3 region has the DNA TGTGCCAGTCGGACTAGCGTCTCCTACAATGAGCAGTTCTTC.

The J gene is TRBJ1-1, the V gene TRBV10-3, with a tentative D call TRBD1 (6 bases). This CDR3 comprises 13 residues. The germline gives CDR1 ENHRY, CDR2 SYGVKD. Trimming pared 0 bases from V and 6 bases from J, leaving 8 bases between. The CDR3 DNA reads TGTGCCATCAGTGAGTCGGGACACCCTGAAGCTTTCTTT. This codes for CAISESGHPEAFF.

Of note for this clonotype: Relative to the germline gene, one junction end is altered; a read error may explain this. V usage is TRBV12-3 or TRBV12-4 and J usage is TRBJ2-3, with TRBD1 as a possible D gene (5 bases). This CDR3 has 14 residues. The CDR3 reads CASRLRWGTGTQYF. In nucleotides, the CDR3 is TGTGCCAGCAGGCTAAGGTGGGGCACAGGTACGCAGTATTTT.

This clonotype has more than one count but fewer than ten. The rearrangement links TRBV28 to TRBJ2-3; D perhaps matches TRBD2 (6 bases). Germline values: CDR1 MDHEN, CDR2 SYDVKM. The CDR3 length is 16 residues. Deletions cut 6 bases from V and 2 bases from J, with 18 bases between. CDR3 in DNA: TGTGCCAGCAGCCAGCCGGGACTGGCTAACACAGATACGCAGTATTTT. It encodes CASSQPGLANTDTQYF. The whole variable domain, filled in from reference TRBV28 and TRBJ2-3, reads DVKVTQSSRYLVKRTGEKVFLECVQDMDHENMFWYRQDPGLGLRLIYFSYDVKMKEKGDIPEGYSVSREKKERFSLILESASTNQTSMYLCASSQPGLANTDTQYFGPGTRLTVL.

The V gene is TRBV5-1, the J gene TRBJ2-5; weak D call: TRBD2 (6 bases). Germline CDR1 SGHRS, CDR2 YFSETQ. Trimming stripped 5 bases from V and 5 bases from J, with 16 bases between. CDR3 length: 14 amino acids. CDR3 loop: CASSKEGSGETQYF. The CDR3 DNA sequence: TGCGCCAGCAGTAAGGAGGGGTCCGGGGAGACCCAGTACTTC. Supplemented by reference TRBV5-1 and TRBJ2-5, the full variable domain reads KAGVTQTPRYLIKTRGQQVTLSCSPISGHRSVSWYQQTPGQGLQFLFEYFSETQRNKGNFPGRFSGRQFSNSRSEMNVSTLELGDSALYLCASSKEGSGETQYFGPGTRLLVL.

Details on this clonotype: The junction departs from the called germline gene at one end, perhaps through a read error. This chain links TRBV6-2 or TRBV6-3 with TRBJ1-1, with 8 bases aligning to TRBD1. The CDR3 runs 12 residues. Germline V CDR1 and CDR2: MNHEY, SVGEGT. CDR3 bases: TGTGCCAGCAGTTACCCCAGGGGGCCCCGCGAATTT. It is translated as CASSYPRGPREF.

The chain carries TRBV18 and TRBJ2-5, with D perhaps TRBD1 (5 bases). CDR1 and CDR2 from the germline V gene are KGHSH and LQKENI. The CDR3 runs 15 residues. V lost 3 bases, J lost 7 bases, and 18 bases lay in between. Here the CDR3 reads CASSPVVGRGSTQYF. CDR3 coding DNA: TGTGCCAGCTCACCCGTGGTGGGTAGGGGATCGACCCAGTACTTC.

V and J are TRBV12-3 or TRBV12-4 and TRBJ2-5; either TRBD1 or TRBD2 may supply D (6 bases each). This CDR3 has 13 amino acids. V gave up 7 bases and J gave up 5 bases, with 14 bases separating them. The CDR3 DNA reads TGTGCCAGCACTCGGGGGACAACGGAGACCCAGTACTTC. It specifies CASTRGTTETQYF.

This clonotype was detected ten times or more. The V and J genes are TRBV20-1 and TRBJ1-1; TRBD1 matches 10 bases. This CDR3 region has 13 residues. With 6 bases clipped from V and 3 bases from J, the junction kept 4 bases outside the gene matches. Germline V gives CDR1 DFQATT, CDR2 SNEGSKA (reference sequence). CDR3 in amino acids: CSADRGRYTEAFF. DNA for the CDR3: TGCAGTGCAGACAGGGGGCGTTACACTGAAGCTTTCTTT.

This clonotype has only one observation. V gene TRBV6-1 combines with J gene TRBJ2-3, with 13 bases lining up with TRBD2. Trimming at V came to 0 bases and at J to 1 base, leaving 1 base not matched to a gene. The CDR3 spans 17 residues. The germline V gene encodes CDR1 MNHNS and CDR2 SASEGT. The CDR3 sequence is CASSEAGLAGGTDTQYF. CDR3 bases: TGTGCCAGCAGTGAAGCTGGACTAGCGGGGGGCACAGATACGCAGTATTTT.

In its sample, this clonotype was seen a few times. This chain joins TRBV29-1 and TRBJ2-5, with D possibly matching TRBD1 (5 bases). The germline V gene encodes CDR1 SQVTM and CDR2 ANQGSEA. The V and J ends lost 7 bases and 4 bases respectively, with 22 bases between them. The CDR3 is 15 residues long. CDR3 loop: CSALEKGQGGETQYF. CDR3 DNA: TGCAGCGCTTTAGAAAAAGGGCAGGGTGGAGAGACCCAGTACTTC.

Ten or more counts support this clonotype. The V and J genes are TRBV12-3 or TRBV12-4 and TRBJ1-1; 7 bases are shared with TRBD1. This CDR3 is built from 14 residues. V shed 7 bases and J 0 bases; nucleotides not matched to a gene: 5. The CDR3 is CASTLGTVNTEAFF. For the CDR3, the DNA is TGTGCCAGCACCTTAGGGACAGTGAACACTGAAGCTTTCTTT.

This clonotype was seen at least ten times. V usage is TRBV20-1 and J usage is TRBJ2-3, with 8 positions matching TRBD2. CDR1 is DFQATT, CDR2 SNEGSKA, per germline (reference sequence). The CDR3 runs to 18 residues. J lost 1 base, V lost 5 bases, and 17 bases had no gene match. CDR3 in amino acids: CSAVKEWGSGGGTDTQYF. CDR3 bases: TGCAGTGCTGTTAAAGAATGGGGTTCGGGAGGGGGCACAGATACGCAGTATTTT.

The chain couples TRBV9 to TRBJ2-2; possible D gene TRBD1, 6 bases. Germline CDR1 SGDLS, CDR2 YYNGEE. This CDR3 contains 16 residues. Trimming stripped 4 bases from V and 0 bases from J, with 13 bases between. Written as DNA, the CDR3 is TGTGCCAGCAGCCGGACCGGGACACCGAACACCGGGGAGCTGTTTTTT. Translated, it gives CASSRTGTPNTGELFF.

This clonotype was seen repeatedly, ten times or more. V and J are TRBV12-3 or TRBV12-4 and TRBJ2-1; D not resolved. The CDR3 is 13 amino acids. The ends were cut back, 1 base at V and 5 bases at J, with 6 bases in the middle. The CDR3 DNA sequence: TGTGCCAGCAGTTTAGTGGCCCACAATGAGCAGTTCTTC. As protein: CASSLVAHNEQFF.

The rearrangement joins TRBV10-3 to TRBJ1-3; unclear D gene. This CDR3 has 14 amino acids. The germline V and J ends were trimmed by 3 bases and 1 base, with 7 bases remaining between them. Per germline, CDR1 ENHRY and CDR2 SYGVKD. Written as DNA, the CDR3 is TGTGCCATCAGTGATAGTGGTTCTGGAAACACCATATATTTT. Translation: CAISDSGSGNTIYF.

The genes are TRBV20-1 and TRBJ2-1; D possibly corresponds to TRBD2 (5 bases). The CDR3 is 15 residues long. The V and J ends lost 6 bases and 0 bases respectively, with 15 bases between them. Germline assignment: CDR1 DFQATT and CDR2 SNEGSKA (reference sequence). CDR3 nucleotides: TGCAGTGCCGCCGCACGGGGAAGCTCCTACAATGAGCAGTTCTTC. Encoded protein: CSAAARGSSYNEQFF.

The chain joins TRBV28 to TRBJ1-4, with TRBD1 matching over 7 bases. Looked up from germline, CDR1 is MDHEN and CDR2 is SYDVKM. CDR3 length: 13 amino acids. V trimming: 7 bases; J trimming: 7 bases; junction bases outside the gene matches: 6. The DNA of the CDR3 is TGTGCCAGCATAACAGGGGTGGGTGAAAAACTGTTTTTT. This sequence encodes CASITGVGEKLFF.

This chain links TRBV20-1 with TRBJ1-2; tentative D call: TRBD1 (6 bases). This CDR3 spans 14 amino acids. With 3 bases removed from V and 4 bases from J, the gap between germline ends came to 15 bases. The germline gives CDR1 DFQATT, CDR2 SNEGSKA (reference sequence). In DNA, the CDR3 is TGCAGTGCTAGGTCCACAGCGACAGGCTATGGCTACACCTTC. Translation gives CSARSTATGYGYTF.